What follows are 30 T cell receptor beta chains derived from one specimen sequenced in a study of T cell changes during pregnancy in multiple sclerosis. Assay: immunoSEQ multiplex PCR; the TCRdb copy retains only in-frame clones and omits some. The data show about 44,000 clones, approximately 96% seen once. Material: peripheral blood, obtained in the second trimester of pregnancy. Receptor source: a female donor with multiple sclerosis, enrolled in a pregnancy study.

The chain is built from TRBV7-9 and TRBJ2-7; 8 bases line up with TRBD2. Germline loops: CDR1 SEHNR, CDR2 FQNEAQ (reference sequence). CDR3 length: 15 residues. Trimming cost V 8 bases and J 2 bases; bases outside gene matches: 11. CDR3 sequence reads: CASGHSISGTYEQYF. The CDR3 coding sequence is TGTGCCAGCGGCCACTCAATTAGCGGGACCTACGAGCAGTACTTC.

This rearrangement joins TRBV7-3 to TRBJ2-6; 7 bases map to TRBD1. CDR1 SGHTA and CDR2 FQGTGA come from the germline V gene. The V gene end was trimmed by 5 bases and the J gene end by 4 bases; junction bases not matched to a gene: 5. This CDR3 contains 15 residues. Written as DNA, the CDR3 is TGTGCCAGCAGCCCGACAGGGCCCGGGGCCAACGTCCTGACTTTC. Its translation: CASSPTGPGANVLTF.

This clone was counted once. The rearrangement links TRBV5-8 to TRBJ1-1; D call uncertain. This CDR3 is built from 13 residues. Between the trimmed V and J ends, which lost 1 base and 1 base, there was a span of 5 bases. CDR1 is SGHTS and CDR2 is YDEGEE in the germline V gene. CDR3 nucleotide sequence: TGTGCCAGCAGCTTGAAGAGGAACACTGAAGCTTTCTTT. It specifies CASSLKRNTEAFF.

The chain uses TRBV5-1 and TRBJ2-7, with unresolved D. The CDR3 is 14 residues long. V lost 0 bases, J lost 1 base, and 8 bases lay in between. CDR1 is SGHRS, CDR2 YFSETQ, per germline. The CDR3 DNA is TGCGCCAGCAGCTTGGGGCAGCGTTCCTACGAGCAGTACTTC. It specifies CASSLGQRSYEQYF.

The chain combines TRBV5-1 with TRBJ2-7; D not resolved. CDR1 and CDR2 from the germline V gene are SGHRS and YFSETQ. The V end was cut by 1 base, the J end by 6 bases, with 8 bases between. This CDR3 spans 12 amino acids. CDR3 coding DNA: TGCGCCAGCAGCTTGACTACGGGCGAGCAGTACTTC. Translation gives CASSLTTGEQYF.

The CDR3 DNA reads TGTGCCAGCAGCGTGTCGACTAGCTCCTACGAGCAGTACTTC. Its translation: CASSVSTSSYEQYF. The chain combines TRBV9 with TRBJ2-7; a weak D match, TRBD2 (6 bases). The germline CDR1 and CDR2 sequences are SGDLS and YYNGEE. V gave up 2 bases and J gave up 0 bases, with 9 bases separating them. The CDR3 has 14 amino acids.

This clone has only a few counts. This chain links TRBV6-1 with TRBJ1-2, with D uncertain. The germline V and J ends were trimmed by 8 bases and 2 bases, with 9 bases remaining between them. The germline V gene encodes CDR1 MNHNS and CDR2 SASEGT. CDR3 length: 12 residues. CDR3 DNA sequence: TGTGCCAGCGTGTCGGGGAACTATGGCTACACCTTC. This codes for CASVSGNYGYTF.

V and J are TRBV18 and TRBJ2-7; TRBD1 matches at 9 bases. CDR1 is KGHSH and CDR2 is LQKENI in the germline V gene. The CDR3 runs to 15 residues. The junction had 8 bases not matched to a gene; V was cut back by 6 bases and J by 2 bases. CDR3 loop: CASSSGQGITYEQYF. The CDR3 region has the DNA TGTGCCAGCTCGTCCGGACAGGGGATAACCTACGAGCAGTACTTC.

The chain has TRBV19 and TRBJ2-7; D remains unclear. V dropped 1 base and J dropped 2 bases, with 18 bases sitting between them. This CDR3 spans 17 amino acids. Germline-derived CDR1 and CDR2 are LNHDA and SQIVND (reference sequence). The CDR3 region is CASSIGPHWAEPYEQYF. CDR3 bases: TGTGCCAGTAGTATAGGGCCTCATTGGGCCGAACCCTACGAGCAGTACTTC.

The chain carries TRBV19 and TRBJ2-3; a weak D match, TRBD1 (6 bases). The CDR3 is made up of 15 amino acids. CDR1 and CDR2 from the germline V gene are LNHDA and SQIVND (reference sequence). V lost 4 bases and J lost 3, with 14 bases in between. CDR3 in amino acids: CASSNRRDKTDTQYF. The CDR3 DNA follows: TGTGCCAGTAGTAATCGTCGGGACAAAACAGATACGCAGTATTTT. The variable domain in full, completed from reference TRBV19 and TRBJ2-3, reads DGGITQSPKYLFRKEGQNVTLSCEQNLNHDAMYWYRQDPGQGLRLIYYSQIVNDFQKGDIAEGYSVSREKKESFPLTVTSAQKNPTAFYLCASSNRRDKTDTQYFGPGTRLTVL.

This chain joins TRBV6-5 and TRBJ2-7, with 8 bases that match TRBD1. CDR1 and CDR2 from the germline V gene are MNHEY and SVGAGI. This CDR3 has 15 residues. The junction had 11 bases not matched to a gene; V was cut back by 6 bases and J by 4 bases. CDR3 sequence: CASSPGQALTYEQYF. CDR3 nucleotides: TGTGCCAGCAGCCCGGGACAGGCCTTAACATACGAGCAGTACTTC.

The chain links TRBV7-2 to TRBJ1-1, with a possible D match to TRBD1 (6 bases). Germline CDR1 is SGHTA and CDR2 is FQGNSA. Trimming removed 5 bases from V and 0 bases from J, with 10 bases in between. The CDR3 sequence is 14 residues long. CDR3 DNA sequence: TGTGCCAGCAGCATTACAGGGATGAACACTGAAGCTTTCTTT. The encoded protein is CASSITGMNTEAFF. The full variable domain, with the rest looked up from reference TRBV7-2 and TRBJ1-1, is GAGVSQSPSNKVTEKGKDVELRCDPISGHTALYWYRQSLGQGLEFLIYFQGNSAPDKSGLPSDRFSAERTGGSVSTLTIQRTQQEDSAVYLCASSITGMNTEAFFGQGTRLTVV.

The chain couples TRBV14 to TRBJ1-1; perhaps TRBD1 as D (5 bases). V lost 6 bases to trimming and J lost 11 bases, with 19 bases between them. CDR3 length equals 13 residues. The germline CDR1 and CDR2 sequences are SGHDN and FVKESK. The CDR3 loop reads CASRLKGRGDAFF. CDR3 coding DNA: TGTGCCAGCAGGCTTAAGGGTCGGGGGGATGCTTTCTTT.

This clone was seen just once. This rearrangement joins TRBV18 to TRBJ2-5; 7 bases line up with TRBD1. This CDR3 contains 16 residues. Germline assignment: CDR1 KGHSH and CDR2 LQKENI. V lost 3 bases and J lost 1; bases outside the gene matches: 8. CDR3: CASSPLLTGIQETQYF. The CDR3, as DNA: TGTGCCAGCTCACCTCTATTGACAGGGATCCAAGAGACCCAGTACTTC.

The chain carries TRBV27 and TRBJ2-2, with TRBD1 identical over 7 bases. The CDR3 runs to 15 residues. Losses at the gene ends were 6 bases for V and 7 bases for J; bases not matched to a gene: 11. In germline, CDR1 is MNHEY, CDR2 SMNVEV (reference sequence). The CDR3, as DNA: TGTGCCAGCAGCCCCCTGACAGGGTTGGGCGGGGAGCTGTTTTTT. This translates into CASSPLTGLGGELFF.

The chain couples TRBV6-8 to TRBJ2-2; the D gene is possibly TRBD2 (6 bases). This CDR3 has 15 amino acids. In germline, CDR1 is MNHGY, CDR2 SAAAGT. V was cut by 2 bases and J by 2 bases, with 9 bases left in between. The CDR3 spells CASSYLALNTGELFF. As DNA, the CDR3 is TGTGCCAGCAGTTACCTAGCGCTTAACACCGGGGAGCTGTTTTTT.

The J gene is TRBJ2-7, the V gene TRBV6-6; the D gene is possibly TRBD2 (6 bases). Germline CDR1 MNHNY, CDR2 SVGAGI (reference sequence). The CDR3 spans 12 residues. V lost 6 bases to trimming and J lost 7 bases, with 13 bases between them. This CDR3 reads CASRRPEGEQYF. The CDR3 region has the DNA TGTGCCAGCAGGAGACCGGAGGGGGAGCAGTACTTC.

The CDR3 loop is CASSSGTSGVTQYF. CDR3 nucleotides: TGTGCCAGCAGCTCTGGGACTAGCGGGGTCACCCAGTATTTT. J is TRBJ2-3 and V is TRBV7-2, with 13 positions matching TRBD2. Germline trimming cut 4 bases from V and 12 bases from J; bases unmatched to any gene: 7. This CDR3 region has 14 residues. Germline CDR1 SGHTA, CDR2 FQGNSA.

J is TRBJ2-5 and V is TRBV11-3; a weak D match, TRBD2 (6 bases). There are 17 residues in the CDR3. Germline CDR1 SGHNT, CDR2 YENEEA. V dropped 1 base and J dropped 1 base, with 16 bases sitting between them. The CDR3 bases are TGTGCCAGCAGCTTAGGATCTAGGGCGGGGCGCCAAGAGACCCAGTACTTC. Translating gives CASSLGSRAGRQETQYF. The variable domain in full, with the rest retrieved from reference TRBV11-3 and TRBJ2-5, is EAGVVQSPRYKIIEKKQPVAFWCNPISGHNTLYWYLQNLGQGPELLIRYENEEAVDDSQLPKDRFSAERLKGVDSTLKIQPAELGDSAVYLCASSLGSRAGRQETQYFGPGTRLLVL.

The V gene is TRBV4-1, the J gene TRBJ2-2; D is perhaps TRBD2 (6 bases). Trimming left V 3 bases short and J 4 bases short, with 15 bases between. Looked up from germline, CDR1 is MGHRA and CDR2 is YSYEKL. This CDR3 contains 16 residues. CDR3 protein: CASSHNRDFLTGELFF. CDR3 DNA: TGCGCCAGCAGCCATAACCGGGACTTTCTCACCGGGGAGCTGTTTTTT.

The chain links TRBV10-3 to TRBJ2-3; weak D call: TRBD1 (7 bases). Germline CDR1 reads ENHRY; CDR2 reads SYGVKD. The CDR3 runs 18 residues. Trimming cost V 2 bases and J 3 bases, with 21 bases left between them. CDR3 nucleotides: TGTGCCATCAGTGAGGCGAACAGGACAGGAGGGGATACAGATACGCAGTATTTT. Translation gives CAISEANRTGGDTDTQYF.

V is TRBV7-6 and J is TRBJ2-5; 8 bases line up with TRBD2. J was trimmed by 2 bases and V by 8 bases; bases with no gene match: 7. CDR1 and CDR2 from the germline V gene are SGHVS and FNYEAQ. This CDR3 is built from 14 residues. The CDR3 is CASLPGGGQETQYF. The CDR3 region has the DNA TGTGCCAGCCTTCCCGGGGGGGGGCAAGAGACCCAGTACTTC.

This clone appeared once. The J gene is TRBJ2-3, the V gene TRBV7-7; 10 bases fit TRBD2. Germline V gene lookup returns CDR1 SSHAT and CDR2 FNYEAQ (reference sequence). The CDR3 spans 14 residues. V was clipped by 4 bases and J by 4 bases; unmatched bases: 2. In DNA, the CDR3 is TGTGCCAGCAGCTCTAGCGGGAGTGCAGATACGCAGTATTTT. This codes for CASSSSGSADTQYF. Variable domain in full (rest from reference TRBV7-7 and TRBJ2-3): GAGVSQSPRYKVTKRGQDVTLRCDPISSHATLYWYQQALGQGPEFLTYFNYEAQPDKSGLPSDRFSAERPEGSISTLTIQRTEQRDSAMYRCASSSSGSADTQYFGPGTRLTVL.

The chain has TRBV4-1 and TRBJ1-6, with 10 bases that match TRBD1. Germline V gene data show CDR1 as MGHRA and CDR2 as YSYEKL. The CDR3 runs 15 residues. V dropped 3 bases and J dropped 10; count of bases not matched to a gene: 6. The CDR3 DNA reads TGCGCCAGCAGCCAGCAGACAGGGGGCGGATCACCCCTCCACTTT. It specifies CASSQQTGGGSPLHF.

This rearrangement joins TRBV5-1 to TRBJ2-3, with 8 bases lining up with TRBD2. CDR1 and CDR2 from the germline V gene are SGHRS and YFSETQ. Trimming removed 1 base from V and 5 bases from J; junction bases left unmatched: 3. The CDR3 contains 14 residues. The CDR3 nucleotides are TGCGCCAGCAGCTTGATCGGGGGGGGAGATACGCAGTATTTT. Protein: CASSLIGGGDTQYF.

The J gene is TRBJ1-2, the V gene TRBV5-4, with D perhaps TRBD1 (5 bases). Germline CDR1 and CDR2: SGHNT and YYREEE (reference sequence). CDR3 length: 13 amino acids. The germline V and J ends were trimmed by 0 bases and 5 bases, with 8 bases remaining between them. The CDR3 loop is CASSLDRSYGYTF. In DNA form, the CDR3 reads TGTGCCAGCAGCTTGGACAGGTCTTATGGCTACACCTTC.

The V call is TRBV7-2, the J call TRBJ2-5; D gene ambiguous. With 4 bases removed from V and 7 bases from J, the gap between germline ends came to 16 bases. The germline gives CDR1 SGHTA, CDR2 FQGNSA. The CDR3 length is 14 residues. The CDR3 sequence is CASSSLERLGTQYF. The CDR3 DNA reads TGTGCCAGCAGCTCCCTAGAACGCCTCGGGACCCAGTACTTC.

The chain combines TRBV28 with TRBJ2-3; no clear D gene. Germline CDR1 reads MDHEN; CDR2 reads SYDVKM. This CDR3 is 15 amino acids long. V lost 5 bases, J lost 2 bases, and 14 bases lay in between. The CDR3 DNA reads TGTGCCAGCAGTGCCTCAGGTTATCCCACAGATACGCAGTATTTT. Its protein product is CASSASGYPTDTQYF.

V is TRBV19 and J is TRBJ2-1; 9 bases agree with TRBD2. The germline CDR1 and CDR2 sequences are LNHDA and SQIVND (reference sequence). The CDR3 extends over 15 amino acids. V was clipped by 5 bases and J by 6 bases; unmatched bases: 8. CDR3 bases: TGTGCCAGTAGTCCTCGGCGGGAGGGCCGCAATGAGCAGTTCTTC. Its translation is CASSPRREGRNEQFF.

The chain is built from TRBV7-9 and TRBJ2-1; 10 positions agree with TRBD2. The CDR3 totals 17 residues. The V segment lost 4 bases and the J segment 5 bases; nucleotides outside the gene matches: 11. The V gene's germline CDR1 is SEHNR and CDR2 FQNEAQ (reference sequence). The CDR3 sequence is CASSSDSGGHADNEQFF. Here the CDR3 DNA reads TGTGCCAGCAGCTCGGATAGCGGGGGGCATGCGGACAATGAGCAGTTCTTC.